Shown below are 9 T cell receptor beta chains from a single sample sequenced in a study of patients and donors after allogeneic stem cell transplantation. TCRdb passed the RT-PCR reads through MiXCR, listing each CDR3 protein once. The data hold 95,000 to 120,000 distinct CDR3 sequences, with 35% to 45% observed a single time. Sequencing input: blood, either unsorted or a sorted T cell fraction (not recorded which). These receptors were taken from a human donor who was either an allogeneic HSCT recipient or a stem cell or donor lymphocyte infusion donor (not recorded which). It is not recorded whose cells these are; they may come from a transplant donor.

The V and J genes are TRBV18 and TRBJ1-5, with a possible D match to TRBD1 (5 bases). This CDR3 region has 13 residues. Trimming cost V 4 bases and J 3 bases, with 7 bases left between them. In germline, CDR1 is KGHSH, CDR2 LQKENI. In nucleotides, the CDR3 is TGTGCCAGCTCACGGGGGGACAATCAGCCCCAGCATTTT. It is translated as CASSRGDNQPQHF.

The chain has TRBV6-6 and TRBJ2-1; D is possibly TRBD1 (6 bases). The CDR3 runs to 14 residues. The V end lost 8 bases, the J end lost 3 bases, and 14 bases lay between the germline ends. The germline CDR1 and CDR2 sequences are MNHNY and SVGAGI (reference sequence). As DNA, the CDR3 is TGTGCCAGCGGGTTAACAGGGTTCTACAATGAGCAGTTCTTC. Protein sequence: CASGLTGFYNEQFF.

The rearrangement uses TRBV14 and TRBJ2-1, with TRBD2 matching over 14 bases. This CDR3 has 17 amino acids. The V gene end was trimmed by 4 bases and the J gene end by 10 bases; junction bases not matched to a gene: 12. The V gene's germline CDR1 is SGHDN and CDR2 FVKESK. CDR3 loop: CASSPSSGTSGRGEQFF. CDR3 in DNA: TGTGCCAGCAGCCCATCCTCCGGGACTAGCGGGAGAGGGGAGCAGTTCTTC.

This clonotype was detected only a few times. The J gene is TRBJ1-5, the V gene TRBV19; TRBD1 might be the D (6 bases). Per germline, CDR1 LNHDA and CDR2 SQIVND (reference sequence). The CDR3 has 14 amino acids. The V end was cut by 3 bases, the J end by 6 bases, with 12 bases between. The CDR3 region has the DNA TGTGCCAGTAGTATCTCAGGGGCCAGTCAGCCCCAGCATTTT. Residues: CASSISGASQPQHF.

V is TRBV11-1 and J is TRBJ2-7, with D perhaps matching TRBD1 or TRBD2 (5 bases each). Germline lookup yields CDR1 SGHAT and CDR2 FQDESV (reference sequence). The CDR3 extends over 12 amino acids. Trimming removed 3 bases from V and 7 bases from J, with 10 bases in between. CDR3 protein: CASSLGPREQYF. CDR3 in DNA: TGTGCCAGCAGCTTGGGACCGCGGGAGCAGTACTTC.

J is TRBJ2-7 and V is TRBV20-1; 7 bases match TRBD2. This CDR3 contains 14 residues. The germline CDR1 and CDR2 sequences are DFQATT and SNEGSKA (reference sequence). V lost 3 bases and J lost 1; bases outside the gene matches: 6. The CDR3 DNA follows: TGCAGTGCTAGTCGCGGGAGTGGGTCCTACGAGCAGTACTTC. This sequence encodes CSASRGSGSYEQYF.

This chain connects TRBV24-1 to TRBJ2-7, with D unresolved. The V gene's germline CDR1 is KGHDR and CDR2 SFDVKD. Deletions cut 1 base from V and 6 bases from J, with 9 bases between. This CDR3 has 13 residues. The CDR3 region is CATSDFTGVEQYF. The CDR3 bases are TGTGCCACCAGTGATTTTACTGGAGTCGAGCAGTACTTC.

The chain joins TRBV9 to TRBJ1-4; D might be TRBD1 (5 bases). The CDR3 extends over 15 amino acids. V was shortened by 0 bases and J by 7 bases, with 13 bases between the two germline ends. In germline, CDR1 is SGDLS, CDR2 YYNGEE. CDR3 DNA sequence: TGTGCCAGCAGCGTAGGTGCGGGGGGACTTGAAAAACTGTTTTTT. It translates to CASSVGAGGLEKLFF.

This clonotype came up a few times. The DNA of the CDR3 is TGCGCCAGCAGCCCACAGGGAGGTAACACCGGGGAGCTGTTTTTT. It codes for CASSPQGGNTGELFF. The chain is built from TRBV4-3 and TRBJ2-2; D tentatively fits TRBD1 or TRBD2 (6 bases each). Germline assignment: CDR1 LGHNA and CDR2 YSLEER. With 4 bases removed from V and 2 bases from J, the gap between germline ends came to 11 bases. The CDR3 length is 15 residues.